These 29 T cell receptor beta chains originate from one sample sequenced in a study of vaccination and CD4 T cells after COVID-19. No antigen has been identified for these receptors. Oncomine TCR Beta short-read sequencing was applied to DNA from cultured CD4+ T cells. One entry per CDR3 protein, called by TCRdb with MiXCR from the PCR reads. Found here are about 23,000 distinct CDR3 sequences, under 45% of them singletons; the top ten hold approximately 20%. Treatment of the sample: roughly 11-day PBMC culture with coronavirus spike peptide pools or control peptides (ViraFEST assay). The source was CD4+ T cells from blood, cultured in vitro, collected before SARS-CoV-2 vaccination. The receptor set was obtained from a human donor who received a COVID-19 vaccine.

The gene calls are TRBV19 and TRBJ1-1; D not resolved. There are 14 residues in the CDR3. Between the trimmed V and J ends, which lost 3 bases and 5 bases, there was a span of 13 bases. Germline CDR1 LNHDA, CDR2 SQIVND (reference sequence). The CDR3 is CASSILPLETEAFF. The CDR3 DNA reads as TGTGCCAGTAGTATCCTCCCGTTGGAGACTGAAGCTTTCTTT. Combining the CDR3 with reference TRBV19 and TRBJ1-1 gives the whole variable domain DGGITQSPKYLFRKEGQNVTLSCEQNLNHDAMYWYRQDPGQGLRLIYYSQIVNDFQKGDIAEGYSVSREKKESFPLTVTSAQKNPTAFYLCASSILPLETEAFFGQGTRLTVV.

The chain combines TRBV9 with TRBJ1-1, with 7 bases lining up with TRBD1. Germline values: CDR1 SGDLS, CDR2 YYNGEE. Trimming at V came to 4 bases and at J to 7 bases, leaving 7 bases not matched to a gene. This CDR3 region has 13 residues. CDR3 bases: TGTGCCAGCAGCCGTGGGACAGACCATGAAGCTTTCTTT. This translates into CASSRGTDHEAFF.

The chain employs TRBV29-1 and TRBJ1-1, with 7 bases fitting TRBD1. V was clipped by 1 base and J by 4 bases; unmatched bases: 3. Germline CDR1 is SQVTM and CDR2 is ANQGSEA. The CDR3 covers 13 residues. In DNA, the CDR3 is TGCAGCGTTGAAGGACAGGGTGTCACTGAAGCTTTCTTT. It specifies CSVEGQGVTEAFF.

This rearrangement joins TRBV6-1 to TRBJ2-3, with D perhaps being TRBD1 or TRBD2 (5 bases each). V was trimmed by 6 bases and J by 3 bases, leaving 13 bases between them. The CDR3 contains 14 residues. Germline-derived CDR1 and CDR2 are MNHNS and SASEGT. The chain's CDR3 is CASSSGPITDTQYF. CDR3 nucleotide sequence: TGTGCCAGCAGCTCGGGACCGATAACAGATACGCAGTATTTT.

The chain is built from TRBV20-1 and TRBJ2-7, with D perhaps being TRBD1 or TRBD2 (5 bases each). Germline V gene data show CDR1 as DFQATT and CDR2 as SNEGSKA (reference sequence). Trimming removed 0 bases at V and 7 bases at J, with 16 bases between. The CDR3 spans 14 residues. CDR3 bases: TGCAGTGCTAGAGATCGGGGCCGGCCCCGGGAGCAGTACTTC. Encoded protein: CSARDRGRPREQYF.

The gene calls are TRBV19 and TRBJ1-4; a possible D gene is TRBD1 (5 bases). Germline V gene lookup returns CDR1 LNHDA and CDR2 SQIVND (reference sequence). CDR3 length equals 13 residues. V was shortened by 4 bases and J by 7 bases, with 10 bases between the two germline ends. The CDR3 coding sequence is TGTGCCAGTAGTACAGGGAGGGGTGAAAAACTGTTTTTT. Encoded protein: CASSTGRGEKLFF.

This clonotype was seen more than once but under ten times. The chain recombines TRBV24-1 with TRBJ1-1; possibly TRBD1 for D (5 bases). The germline CDR1 and CDR2 sequences are KGHDR and SFDVKD. The CDR3 sequence is 17 residues long. Between the trimmed V and J ends, which lost 3 bases and 8 bases, there was a span of 24 bases. The CDR3 sequence is CATSDGGLAGRGGEAFF. The CDR3 DNA is TGTGCCACCAGTGATGGGGGATTGGCAGGGCGCGGAGGGGAAGCTTTCTTT.

This chain joins TRBV6-1 and TRBJ2-7, with D tentatively TRBD1 or TRBD2 (6 bases each). Germline loops: CDR1 MNHNS, CDR2 SASEGT. The V and J ends lost 5 bases and 1 base respectively, with 15 bases between them. This CDR3 has 15 amino acids. For the CDR3, the DNA is TGTGCCAGCAGTATAAGGGGGGCAGGATCCTACGAGCAGTACTTC. Its protein is CASSIRGAGSYEQYF.

This clonotype appeared a few times. V usage is TRBV7-7 and J usage is TRBJ2-5; D is possibly TRBD2 (6 bases). CDR1 SSHAT and CDR2 FNYEAQ come from the germline V gene (reference sequence). CDR3 length: 14 residues. V was clipped by 4 bases and J by 5 bases, with 14 bases between them. The CDR3 protein is CASSSGGLQETQYF. CDR3 nucleotide sequence: TGTGCCAGCAGCTCCGGGGGATTGCAGGAGACCCAGTACTTC.

This clonotype has just a few counts. The CDR3 spells CASSTGRNTEAFF. The CDR3 nucleotides read TGTGCCAGCAGTACAGGGAGGAACACTGAAGCTTTCTTT. This sequence joins TRBV27 and TRBJ1-1, with D maybe TRBD1 (6 bases). The CDR3 spans 13 residues. Trimming took off 5 bases at V and 1 base at J, with 8 bases between the two ends. Looked up from germline, CDR1 is MNHEY and CDR2 is SMNVEV (reference sequence).

This clonotype was picked up one time. V usage is TRBV6-1 and J usage is TRBJ1-5; D perhaps matches TRBD1 (5 bases). The CDR3 consists of 16 residues. Germline values: CDR1 MNHNS, CDR2 SASEGT. The V gene lost 3 bases and the J gene lost 0 bases, with 12 bases spanning the gap. The DNA of the CDR3 is TGTGCCAGCAGTGACCGGCGGGGCTATAGCAATCAGCCCCAGCATTTT. This gives the protein CASSDRRGYSNQPQHF.

The chain employs TRBV7-9 and TRBJ2-3; 9 bases are a match to TRBD2. Looked up from germline, CDR1 is SEHNR and CDR2 is FQNEAQ (reference sequence). Trimming removed 4 bases from V and 5 bases from J; junction bases left unmatched: 19. The CDR3 runs 19 residues. The CDR3 is CASSSTGLARPRKQDTQYF. CDR3 in DNA: TGTGCCAGCAGCTCTACCGGACTAGCGAGGCCTCGCAAGCAAGATACGCAGTATTTT. Together with reference TRBV7-9 and TRBJ2-3, the CDR3 gives the full variable domain: DTGVSQNPRHKITKRGQNVTFRCDPISEHNRLYWYRQTLGQGPEFLTYFQNEAQLEKSRLLSDRFSAERPKGSFSTLEIQRTEQGDSAMYLCASSSTGLARPRKQDTQYFGPGTRLTVL.

This clonotype was seen a handful of times. The gene calls are TRBV6-1 and TRBJ1-4; 9 bases map to TRBD1. Germline V gene sequence: CDR1 MNHNS, CDR2 SASEGT. The CDR3 length is 15 residues. The junction had 10 bases not matched to a gene; V was cut back by 7 bases and J by 7 bases. This chain's CDR3 is CASIDRDRAGEKLFF. CDR3 bases: TGTGCCAGCATCGACCGGGACAGGGCCGGTGAAAAACTGTTTTTT.

In its sample, this clonotype was seen a few times. The gene calls are TRBV28 and TRBJ1-1; no clear D gene. Germline-derived CDR1 and CDR2 are MDHEN and SYDVKM. Trimming removed 6 bases from V and 0 bases from J, with 5 bases in between. The CDR3 runs 12 residues. Written as DNA, the CDR3 is TGTGCCAGCAGGTCAATGAACACTGAAGCTTTCTTT. Residues: CASRSMNTEAFF.

This clonotype was seen a handful of times. This chain connects TRBV7-2 to TRBJ2-5, with 16 bases matching TRBD2. Germline V gene sequence: CDR1 SGHTA, CDR2 FQGNSA. The CDR3 consists of 22 residues. With V trimmed by 4 bases and J by 5 bases, 22 bases remained unmatched. CDR3: CASSSKTNTGGLAGGPRETQYF. The CDR3 DNA follows: TGTGCCAGCAGCTCAAAGACCAATACAGGGGGACTAGCGGGGGGGCCCCGGGAGACCCAGTACTTC. Full variable domain (missing parts from reference TRBV7-2 and TRBJ2-5): GAGVSQSPSNKVTEKGKDVELRCDPISGHTALYWYRQSLGQGLEFLIYFQGNSAPDKSGLPSDRFSAERTGGSVSTLTIQRTQQEDSAVYLCASSSKTNTGGLAGGPRETQYFGPGTRLLVL.

This chain uses TRBV5-1 with TRBJ1-2; D remains ambiguous. Trimming pared 4 bases from V and 6 bases from J, leaving 13 bases between. CDR1 and CDR2 from the germline V gene are SGHRS and YFSETQ. The CDR3 extends over 13 amino acids. As DNA, the CDR3 is TGCGCCAGCAGCCCTACGACCCTGCATGGCTACACCTTC. This encodes CASSPTTLHGYTF.

This clonotype has just a few counts. This rearrangement joins TRBV7-9 to TRBJ1-2; 7 bases map to TRBD1. Unmatched junction bases numbered 6, after V lost 1 base and J lost 4 bases. CDR3 length: 15 amino acids. Germline CDR1 and CDR2: SEHNR and FQNEAQ (reference sequence). CDR3 residues: CASSLGGGLRYGYTF. Written as DNA, the CDR3 is TGTGCCAGCAGCTTAGGAGGGGGCCTGCGCTATGGCTACACCTTC.

This rearrangement joins TRBV2 to TRBJ2-3, with 7 bases fitting TRBD2. V trimming: 6 bases; J trimming: 4 bases; junction bases outside the gene matches: 7. The CDR3 has 14 amino acids. The V gene's germline CDR1 is SNHLY and CDR2 FYNNEI. CDR3 in DNA: TGTGCCAGCAGAAGACGAGCGGGGCCAGATACGCAGTATTTT. Its protein product is CASRRRAGPDTQYF.

There are a few counts of this clonotype. The chain combines TRBV7-6 with TRBJ2-5; 7 bases align to TRBD2. The CDR3 length is 16 residues. Germline V gene lookup returns CDR1 SGHVS and CDR2 FNYEAQ. J gave up 4 bases and V 3 bases, and 11 bases lay outside the gene matches. The CDR3 nucleotides are TGTGCCAGCAGCTTCCTGGTTGGACTAGGAACAGAGACCCAGTACTTC. Its translation: CASSFLVGLGTETQYF. Based on the CDR3 plus reference TRBV7-6 and TRBJ2-5, the full variable domain is GAGVSQSPRYKVTKRGQDVALRCDPISGHVSLYWYRQALGQGPEFLTYFNYEAQQDKSGLPNDRFSAERPEGSISTLTIQRTEQRDSAMYRCASSFLVGLGTETQYFGPGTRLLVL.

This chain connects TRBV20-1 to TRBJ1-5; D gene ambiguous. The V gene lost 5 bases and the J gene lost 3 bases, with 11 bases spanning the gap. The germline V gene encodes CDR1 DFQATT and CDR2 SNEGSKA (reference sequence). This CDR3 has 13 amino acids. Here the CDR3 reads CSAGRENNQPQHF. DNA for the CDR3: TGCAGTGCTGGACGCGAGAACAATCAGCCCCAGCATTTT.

V usage is TRBV24-1 and J usage is TRBJ1-2, with a tentative D call TRBD1 (6 bases). V gave up 0 bases and J gave up 4 bases, with 14 bases separating them. CDR1 is KGHDR and CDR2 is SFDVKD in the germline V gene. The CDR3 has 16 amino acids. The CDR3: CATSDLYRAELYGYTF. DNA for the CDR3: TGTGCCACCAGTGATTTGTACAGGGCCGAGCTCTATGGCTACACCTTC.

This clonotype has just a few counts. The rearrangement joins TRBV20-1 to TRBJ1-1; 10 bases match TRBD1. This CDR3 spans 15 amino acids. The V gene end was trimmed by 2 bases and the J gene end by 1 base; junction bases not matched to a gene: 4. From germline, CDR1 is DFQATT and CDR2 SNEGSKA (reference sequence). The CDR3 region has the DNA TGCAGTGCTAGACCCGGGGACAGGGGGAACACTGAAGCTTTCTTT. Amino acid sequence: CSARPGDRGNTEAFF.

This clonotype turned up a few times. This sequence joins TRBV6-5 and TRBJ1-6, with D unclear. V was cut by 0 bases and J by 0 bases, with 12 bases left in between. CDR1 and CDR2 (germline): MNHEY, SVGAGI. The CDR3 length is 18 residues. The CDR3 nucleotides are TGTGCCAGCAGTTACTCACTGAGAGGGAGCTCCTATAATTCACCCCTCCACTTT. Its protein product is CASSYSLRGSSYNSPLHF.

This clonotype occurred a few times. This sequence joins TRBV6-1 and TRBJ1-3; D remains unclear. The ends were cut back, 2 bases at V and 0 bases at J, with 8 bases in the middle. This CDR3 region has 15 residues. Germline loops: CDR1 MNHNS, CDR2 SASEGT. The CDR3 protein is CASSERPNSGNTIYF. The CDR3, as DNA: TGTGCCAGCAGTGAAAGGCCCAACTCTGGAAACACCATATATTTT.

The V gene is TRBV12-3 or TRBV12-4, the J gene TRBJ1-2, with 10 bases matching TRBD1. The CDR3 is 13 amino acids. With 7 bases clipped from V and 7 bases from J, the junction kept 6 bases outside the gene matches. CDR3 bases: TGTGCCAGCACGAAGACAGGGGGCTCTGGCTACACCTTC. Its protein product is CASTKTGGSGYTF.

The rearrangement joins TRBV10-3 to TRBJ2-2, with 7 bases identical to TRBD1. V gave up 2 bases and J gave up 5 bases; unmatched junction bases: 8. The CDR3 is 16 amino acids. Germline CDR1 and CDR2: ENHRY and SYGVKD. CDR3 DNA sequence: TGTGCCATCAGTGAGAGACAGGGACAGATGACCGGGGAGCTGTTTTTT. Translation gives CAISERQGQMTGELFF.

The chain is built from TRBV6-2 or TRBV6-3 and TRBJ2-3; D possibly corresponds to TRBD1 (6 bases). CDR3 length: 15 residues. Germline assignment: CDR1 MNHEY and CDR2 SVGEGT. Trimming stripped 2 bases from V and 3 bases from J, with 12 bases between. CDR3 DNA: TGTGCCAGCAGTTACCTGGGGGCCCAGACAGATACGCAGTATTTT. Protein sequence: CASSYLGAQTDTQYF.

V and J are TRBV27 and TRBJ2-7, with D hard to call. CDR3 length: 15 residues. In germline, CDR1 is MNHEY, CDR2 SMNVEV (reference sequence). Trimming took 1 base from V and 5 from J, leaving 15 bases between them. In DNA, the CDR3 is TGTGCCAGCAGTTTATTAGGGCAAGATGCGGACGAGCAGTACTTC. Translating gives CASSLLGQDADEQYF.

In its sample, this clonotype was seen a few times. This chain uses TRBV5-4 with TRBJ2-3, with 11 bases identical to TRBD1. CDR3 length: 17 amino acids. V was clipped by 4 bases and J by 1 base; unmatched bases: 8. Germline-derived CDR1 and CDR2 are SGHNT and YYREEE (reference sequence). CDR3 amino acids: CASSPMGDRGGTDTQYF. The DNA for the CDR3 is TGTGCCAGCAGCCCGATGGGGGACAGGGGGGGCACAGATACGCAGTATTTT.